This record looks at one TCR beta chain sequence and its context. Its antigen is currently unknown. What was sequenced were expressed TCRB transcripts, since all of the isolated RNA had been reverse transcribed. Method: immunoSEQ multiplex PCR; TCRdb's copy keeps in-frame clones and lacks some. This table holds about 340,000 clones, under 8.5% found once. This sample was taken from a study of beta chain features in type 1 diabetes. Findings of the study overall: The study notes PCR might favor shorter templates equally in patients and controls.

CDR1 is MNHNS and CDR2 is SASEGT in the germline V gene. V lost 10 bases and J lost 5; bases outside the gene matches: 7. This CDR3 is built from 12 residues. The gene calls are TRBV6-1 and TRBJ2-5; 7 bases line up with TRBD2. This TCR was recovered from a young woman in good health. The sequencing input was central memory CD4+ T cells from blood. The CDR3 region has the DNA TGTGCCACCCGCGGCGGGAGCGAGACCCAGTACTTC. Its translation: CATRGGSETQYF.